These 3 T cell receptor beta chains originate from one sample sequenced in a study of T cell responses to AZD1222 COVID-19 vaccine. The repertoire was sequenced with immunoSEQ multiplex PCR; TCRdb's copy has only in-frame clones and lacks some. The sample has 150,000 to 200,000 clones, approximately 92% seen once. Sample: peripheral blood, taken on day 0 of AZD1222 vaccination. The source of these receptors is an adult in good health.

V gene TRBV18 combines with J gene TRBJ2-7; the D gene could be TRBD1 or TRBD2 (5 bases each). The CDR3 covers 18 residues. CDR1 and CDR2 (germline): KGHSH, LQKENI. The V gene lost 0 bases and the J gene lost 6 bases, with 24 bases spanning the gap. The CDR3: CASSPPLSRAGTLGEQYF. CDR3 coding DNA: TGTGCCAGCTCACCACCTTTGTCTCGGGCAGGGACCTTGGGCGAGCAGTACTTC.

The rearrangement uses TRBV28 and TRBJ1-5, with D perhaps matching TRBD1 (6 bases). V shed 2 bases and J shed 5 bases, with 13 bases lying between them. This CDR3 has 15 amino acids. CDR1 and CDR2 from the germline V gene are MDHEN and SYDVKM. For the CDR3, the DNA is TGTGCCAGCAGTTTAGGTGGCAGGGGACATCAGCCCCAGCATTTT. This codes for CASSLGGRGHQPQHF.

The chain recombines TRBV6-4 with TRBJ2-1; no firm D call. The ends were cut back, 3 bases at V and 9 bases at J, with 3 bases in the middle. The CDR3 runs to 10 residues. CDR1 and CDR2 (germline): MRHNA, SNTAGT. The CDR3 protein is CASSDAEQFF. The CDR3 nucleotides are TGTGCCAGCAGTGATGCTGAGCAGTTCTTC.